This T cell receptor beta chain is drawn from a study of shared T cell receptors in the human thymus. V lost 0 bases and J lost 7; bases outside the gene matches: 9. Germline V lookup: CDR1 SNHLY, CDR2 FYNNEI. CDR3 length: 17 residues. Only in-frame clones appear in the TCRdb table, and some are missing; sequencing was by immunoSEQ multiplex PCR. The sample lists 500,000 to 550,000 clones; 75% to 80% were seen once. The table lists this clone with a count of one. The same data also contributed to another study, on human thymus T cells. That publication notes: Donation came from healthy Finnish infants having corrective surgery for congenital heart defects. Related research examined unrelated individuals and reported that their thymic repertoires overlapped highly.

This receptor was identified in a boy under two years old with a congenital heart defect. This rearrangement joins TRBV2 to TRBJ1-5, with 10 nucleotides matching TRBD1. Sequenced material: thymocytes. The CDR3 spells CASSEAPGTGERQPQHF. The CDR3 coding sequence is TGTGCCAGCAGTGAAGCGCCGGGGACAGGGGAGCGACAGCCCCAGCATTTT.